The 4 T cell receptor beta chains below come from one sample, sequenced in a study of glioma-infiltrating T cells after dendritic cell vaccination. Sequencing was performed with immunoSEQ multiplex PCR; in TCRdb, only in-frame clones are kept and a portion is missing. The sample lists about 82,000 clones, 85% to 90% seen once, with about 3% in the top ten. The starting material was blood, obtained before dendritic cell vaccination. These receptors were taken from a human donor with glioblastoma.

The chain is built from TRBV7-2 and TRBJ2-5; 10 bases match TRBD2. The CDR3 length is 15 residues. Germline assignment: CDR1 SGHTA and CDR2 FQGNSA. J was trimmed by 2 bases and V by 2 bases; bases with no gene match: 2. CDR3 protein: CASSLLAGAQETQYF. For the CDR3, the DNA is TGTGCCAGCAGCTTACTAGCGGGGGCACAAGAGACCCAGTACTTC.

The chain employs TRBV5-1 and TRBJ1-1, with D tentatively TRBD1 (6 bases). CDR1 and CDR2 from the germline V gene are SGHRS and YFSETQ. The CDR3 runs to 15 residues. V was trimmed by 9 bases and J by 2 bases, leaving 20 bases between them. Written as DNA, the CDR3 is TGCGCCACTACTGAAGGGACACGAGTTAACACTGAAGCTTTCTTT. Amino acid sequence: CATTEGTRVNTEAFF.

The chain joins TRBV30 to TRBJ2-5, with 10 bases lining up with TRBD1. The better agreement between TRBJ2-7 and the DNA end casts doubt on the J call. The germline V gene has CDR1 GTSNPN and CDR2 SVGIG (reference sequence). This CDR3 comprises 14 residues. CDR3 loop: CAWSAGTGVREQYF. CDR3 in DNA: TGTGCCTGGAGTGCCGGGACAGGGGTCCGCGAGCAGTACTTC.

The V call is TRBV11-3, the J call TRBJ1-1; 7 bases align to TRBD1. CDR1 and CDR2 from the germline V gene are SGHNT and YENEEA. V shed 6 bases and J 4 bases; nucleotides not matched to a gene: 5. The CDR3 has 13 amino acids. The DNA of the CDR3 is TGTGCCAGCAGACTAGGGGGCGGCACTGAAGCTTTCTTT. The encoded protein is CASRLGGGTEAFF.